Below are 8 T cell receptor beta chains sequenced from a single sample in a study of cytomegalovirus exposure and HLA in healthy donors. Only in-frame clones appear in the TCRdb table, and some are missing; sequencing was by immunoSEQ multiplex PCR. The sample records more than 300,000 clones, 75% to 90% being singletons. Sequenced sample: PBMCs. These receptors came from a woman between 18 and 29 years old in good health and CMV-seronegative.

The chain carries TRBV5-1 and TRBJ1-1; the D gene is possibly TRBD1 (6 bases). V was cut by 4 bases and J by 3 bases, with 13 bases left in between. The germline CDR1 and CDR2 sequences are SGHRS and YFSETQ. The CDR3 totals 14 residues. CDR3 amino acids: CASSNRAGDTEAFF. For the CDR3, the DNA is TGCGCCAGCAGCAACAGGGCGGGGGACACTGAAGCTTTCTTT.

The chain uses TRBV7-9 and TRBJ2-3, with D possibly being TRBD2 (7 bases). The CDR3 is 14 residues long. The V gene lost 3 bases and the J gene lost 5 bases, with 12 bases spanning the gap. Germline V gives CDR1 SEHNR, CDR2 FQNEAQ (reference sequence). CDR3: CASSFGGRGDTQYF. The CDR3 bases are TGTGCCAGCAGCTTCGGGGGGCGGGGAGATACGCAGTATTTT.

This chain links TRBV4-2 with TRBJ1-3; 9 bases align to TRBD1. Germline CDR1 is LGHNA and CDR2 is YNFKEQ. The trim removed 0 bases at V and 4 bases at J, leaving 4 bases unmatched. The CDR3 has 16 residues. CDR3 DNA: TGTGCCAGCAGCCAAGAAGAGGGGACAGGGGGAAACACCATATATTTT. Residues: CASSQEEGTGGNTIYF.

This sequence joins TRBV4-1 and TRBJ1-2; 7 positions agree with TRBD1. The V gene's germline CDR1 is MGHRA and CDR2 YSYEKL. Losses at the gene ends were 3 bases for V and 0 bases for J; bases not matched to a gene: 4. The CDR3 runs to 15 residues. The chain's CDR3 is CASSHTQGANYGYTF. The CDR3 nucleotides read TGCGCCAGCAGCCACACCCAGGGGGCTAACTATGGCTACACCTTC.

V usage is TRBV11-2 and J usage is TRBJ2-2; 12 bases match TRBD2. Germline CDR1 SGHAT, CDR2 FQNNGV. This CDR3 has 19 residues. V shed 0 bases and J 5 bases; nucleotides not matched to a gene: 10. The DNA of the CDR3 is TGTGCCAGCAGCTTAGATCGGCTAGCGGGAGGGCCTAAGACCGGGGAGCTGTTTTTT. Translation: CASSLDRLAGGPKTGELFF.

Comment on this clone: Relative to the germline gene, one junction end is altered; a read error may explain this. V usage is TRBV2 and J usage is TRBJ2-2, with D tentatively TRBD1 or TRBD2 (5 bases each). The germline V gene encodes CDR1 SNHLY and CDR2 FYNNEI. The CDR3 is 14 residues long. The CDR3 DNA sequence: TGTGCCAGAAGTGGGGGAGCGAACACCGGGGAGCTGTTTTTT. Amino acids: CARSGGANTGELFF. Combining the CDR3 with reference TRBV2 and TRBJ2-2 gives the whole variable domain EPEVTQTPSHQVTQMGQEVILRCVPISNHLYFYWYRQILGQKVEFLVSFYNNEISEKSEIFDDQFSVERPDGSNFTLKIRSTKLEDSAMYFCARSGGANTGELFFGEGSRLTVL.

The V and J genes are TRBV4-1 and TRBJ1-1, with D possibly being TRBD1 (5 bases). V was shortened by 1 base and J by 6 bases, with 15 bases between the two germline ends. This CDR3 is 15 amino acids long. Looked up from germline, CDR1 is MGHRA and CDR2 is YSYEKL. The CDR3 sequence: CASSQGWGDLAEAFF. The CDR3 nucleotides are TGCGCCAGCAGCCAAGGTTGGGGGGATCTGGCTGAAGCTTTCTTT.

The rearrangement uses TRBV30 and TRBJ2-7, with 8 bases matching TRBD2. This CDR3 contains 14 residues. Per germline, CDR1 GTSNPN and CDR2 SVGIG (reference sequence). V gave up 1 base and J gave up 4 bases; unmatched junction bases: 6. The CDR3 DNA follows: TGTGCCTGGAGTGGATTAGCGGGATTTTACGAGCAGTACTTC. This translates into CAWSGLAGFYEQYF. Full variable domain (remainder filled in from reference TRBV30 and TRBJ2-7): SQTIHQWPATLVQPVGSPLSLECTVEGTSNPNLYWYRQAAGRGLQLLFYSVGIGQISSEVPQNLSASRPQDRQFILSSKKLLLSDSGFYLCAWSGLAGFYEQYFGPGTRLTVT.